The 6 T cell receptor beta chains given below trace back to one sample, sequenced in a study of control samples from healthy donors and cancer patients. Profiling relied on immunoSEQ multiplex PCR, and the TCRdb table lists in-frame clones only, not all of them. This table has some 140,000 clones, about 95% appearing once. Material for sequencing was PBMCs. The receptors were gathered from a man aged 60 to 75 with colorectal cancer.

This sequence joins TRBV6-4 and TRBJ2-7; 7 bases are shared with TRBD1. The CDR3 spans 13 residues. V was pared by 10 bases and J by 1 base, with 7 bases of the junction left unmatched. Germline V gene lookup returns CDR1 MRHNA and CDR2 SNTAGT. This CDR3 reads CATCRTGSYEQYF. The CDR3 region has the DNA TGTGCCACCTGCAGGACAGGTTCCTACGAGCAGTACTTC.

The V call is TRBV6-5, the J call TRBJ1-2; D possibly corresponds to TRBD1 (6 bases). Trimming stripped 6 bases from V and 4 bases from J, with 18 bases between. Germline V gene data show CDR1 as MNHEY and CDR2 as SVGAGI. The CDR3 is 15 residues long. CDR3: CASRLTGGDFYGYTF. The CDR3, as DNA: TGTGCCAGCAGACTAACCGGGGGCGATTTCTATGGCTACACCTTC.

The chain is built from TRBV11-2 and TRBJ2-7, with a possible D match to TRBD2 (5 bases). CDR3 length: 14 residues. Germline V gene data show CDR1 as SGHAT and CDR2 as FQNNGV. With 1 base removed from V and 2 bases from J, the gap between germline ends came to 9 bases. The CDR3 sequence is CASSLVPGTYEQYF. The CDR3 coding sequence is TGTGCCAGCAGCTTAGTGCCGGGGACCTACGAGCAGTACTTC.

The V and J genes are TRBV19 and TRBJ2-6; no reliable D call. Germline V gene data show CDR1 as LNHDA and CDR2 as SQIVND (reference sequence). The CDR3 extends over 15 amino acids. Trimming removed 6 bases from V and 0 bases from J, with 9 bases in between. The CDR3, as DNA: TGTGCCAGTAGGCGGACGGGCTCTGGGGCCAACGTCCTGACTTTC. Protein: CASRRTGSGANVLTF. The full variable domain, in which reference TRBV19 and TRBJ2-6 provide the parts outside the CDR3, is DGGITQSPKYLFRKEGQNVTLSCEQNLNHDAMYWYRQDPGQGLRLIYYSQIVNDFQKGDIAEGYSVSREKKESFPLTVTSAQKNPTAFYLCASRRTGSGANVLTFGAGSRLTVL.

The V gene is TRBV7-6, the J gene TRBJ2-5; 10 bases fit TRBD1. Per the germline V gene, CDR1 is SGHVS and CDR2 is FNYEAQ. J was trimmed by 1 base and V by 5 bases; bases with no gene match: 7. The CDR3 runs 16 residues. The CDR3 DNA follows: TGTGCCAGCAGCCTGGGGACAGGGGAAATCCAAGAGACCCAGTACTTC. The encoded protein is CASSLGTGEIQETQYF.

The V and J genes are TRBV2 and TRBJ2-1; TRBD2 matches at 13 bases. There are 16 residues in the CDR3. The J segment lost 4 bases and the V segment lost 3 bases, leaving 3 bases of the junction unmatched. CDR1 is SNHLY and CDR2 is FYNNEI in the germline V gene. The CDR3 nucleotides read TGTGCCAGCAGTGAGGGACTAGCGGGGCTGTACAATGAGCAGTTCTTC. Protein sequence: CASSEGLAGLYNEQFF.